The rows below give T cell receptor beta chains drawn from one sample of a study of shared clonotypes between healthy human individuals. Sequencing was performed with immunoSEQ multiplex PCR; in TCRdb, only in-frame clones are kept and a portion is missing. This sample has 730,000 or so clones, with about two thirds found just once. Material: memory CD4+ T cells sorted from blood. The receptors stem from a woman aged 30 to 39 in good health. Both conserved end residues are part of each CDR3. A D gene is named only where the DNA matches it firmly. The size field is filled for only some rows; it gives once, few, many or a size class.

cdr3_aa: CASMRLNTGELFF
cdr3_nt: TGTGCCAGCATGCGTTTGAACACCGGGGAGCTGTTTTTT
v_call: TRBV28
clone_size: NA
j_call: TRBJ2-2
d_call: NA

cdr3_aa: CASSVVGQGSNEQFF
cdr3_nt: TGTGCCAGCAGCGTAGTGGGACAGGGGAGTAATGAGCAGTTCTTC
v_call: TRBV9
clone_size: NA
j_call: TRBJ2-1
d_call: TRBD1

cdr3_aa: CASSQARGKNIQYF
cdr3_nt: TGCGCCAGCAGCCAAGCACGGGGGAAAAACATTCAGTACTTC
v_call: TRBV4-1
clone_size: once
j_call: TRBJ2-4
d_call: NA

cdr3_aa: CASSLRSSNQPQHF
cdr3_nt: TGTGCCAGCAGTTTAAGGTCGTCAAATCAGCCCCAGCATTTT
v_call: TRBV27
clone_size: few
j_call: TRBJ1-5
d_call: NA

cdr3_aa: CASRRTRLAGASEQYF
cdr3_nt: TGTGCCAGCAGGCGGACGAGACTAGCGGGAGCATCCGAGCAGTACTTC
v_call: TRBV28
clone_size: NA
j_call: TRBJ2-7
d_call: TRBD2

cdr3_aa: CASSLASRLAGEGEQYF
cdr3_nt: TGTGCCAGCAGTTTAGCGTCCAGACTAGCGGGAGAAGGCGAGCAGTACTTC
v_call: TRBV27
clone_size: NA
j_call: TRBJ2-7
d_call: TRBD2

cdr3_aa: CASSFVSGKIYGQYF
cdr3_nt: TGTGCCAGCAGTTTCGTTAGCGGAAAAATCTACGGGCAGTACTTC
v_call: TRBV28
clone_size: NA
j_call: TRBJ2-7
d_call: NA

cdr3_aa: CASSLGGTSGPYEQYF
cdr3_nt: TGTGCCAGCAGTTTGGGGGGGACTAGCGGACCATACGAGCAGTACTTC
v_call: TRBV28
clone_size: NA
j_call: TRBJ2-7
d_call: TRBD2

cdr3_aa: CSVATDMNTEAFF
cdr3_nt: TGCAGCGTTGCAACGGACATGAACACTGAAGCTTTCTTT
v_call: TRBV29-1
clone_size: NA
j_call: TRBJ1-1
d_call: NA

cdr3_aa: CASSSRTSGTRYEQYF
cdr3_nt: TGTGCCAGTAGTTCCCGGACTAGCGGGACCCGCTACGAGCAGTACTTC
v_call: TRBV19
clone_size: NA
j_call: TRBJ2-7
d_call: TRBD2

cdr3_aa: CSTSGRALNEQFF
cdr3_nt: TGCAGCACGAGCGGGAGGGCCCTGAATGAGCAGTTCTTC
v_call: TRBV29-1
clone_size: NA
j_call: TRBJ2-1
d_call: TRBD2

cdr3_aa: CATSSLGQQNYGYTF
cdr3_nt: TGTGCCACCAGCAGTCTGGGACAGCAAAACTATGGCTACACCTTC
v_call: TRBV15
clone_size: once
j_call: TRBJ1-2
d_call: TRBD1

cdr3_aa: CASSFPHEEQYF
cdr3_nt: TGCGCCAGCAGCTTCCCTCATGAGGAGCAGTACTTC
v_call: TRBV5-1
clone_size: NA
j_call: TRBJ2-7
d_call: NA

cdr3_aa: CASSPLGVNTGELFF
cdr3_nt: TGTGCCAGCAGCCCCCTCGGGGTGAACACCGGGGAGCTGTTTTTT
v_call: TRBV7-3
clone_size: NA
j_call: TRBJ2-2
d_call: NA

cdr3_aa: CAISPGQGTDTQYF
cdr3_nt: TGTGCCATCAGCCCGGGACAGGGGACAGATACGCAGTATTTT
v_call: TRBV10-3
clone_size: few
j_call: TRBJ2-3
d_call: TRBD1

cdr3_aa: CASSWGGQGGNYEQYF
cdr3_nt: TGTGCCAGCAGCTGGGGGGGACAGGGAGGGAACTACGAGCAGTACTTC
v_call: TRBV5-4
clone_size: NA
j_call: TRBJ2-7
d_call: TRBD1

cdr3_aa: CASSEARAGSTDTQYF
cdr3_nt: TGTGCCAGCAGTGAAGCGCGGGCAGGGAGCACAGATACGCAGTATTTT
v_call: TRBV2
clone_size: NA
j_call: TRBJ2-3
d_call: NA

cdr3_aa: CASSPTSGRGNEQFF
cdr3_nt: TGTGCCAGCAGCCCGACTAGCGGGAGAGGTAATGAGCAGTTCTTC
v_call: TRBV7-7
clone_size: NA
j_call: TRBJ2-1
d_call: TRBD2

cdr3_aa: CASSPKVGVAASGTNEQFF
cdr3_nt: TGTGCCAGCAGCCCGAAGGTGGGGGTTGCGGCTAGCGGGACCAATGAGCAGTTCTTC
v_call: TRBV5-4
clone_size: NA
j_call: TRBJ2-1
d_call: TRBD2

cdr3_aa: CASSSQLAGTDTQYF
cdr3_nt: TGTGCCAGCAGCTCGCAACTAGCGGGCACAGATACGCAGTATTTT
v_call: TRBV7-2
clone_size: NA
j_call: TRBJ2-3
d_call: TRBD2

cdr3_aa: CASSPSGSSGSYEQYF
cdr3_nt: TGCGCCAGCAGTCCTAGCGGGAGTTCTGGCTCCTACGAGCAGTACTTC
v_call: TRBV5-1
clone_size: few
j_call: TRBJ2-7
d_call: TRBD2

cdr3_aa: CASREQGGPSYEQYF
cdr3_nt: TGTGCCAGCAGAGAGCAAGGGGGACCTTCCTACGAGCAGTACTTC
v_call: TRBV6-5
clone_size: NA
j_call: TRBJ2-7
d_call: NA

cdr3_aa: CAISKGQISNQPQHF
cdr3_nt: TGTGCCATCAGTAAGGGACAGATTAGCAATCAGCCCCAGCATTTT
v_call: TRBV10-3
clone_size: NA
j_call: TRBJ1-5
d_call: TRBD1

cdr3_aa: CASSPDSDRGKQFF
cdr3_nt: TGTGCCAGCAGTCCCGACTCCGACAGGGGGAAGCAGTTCTTC
v_call: TRBV6-1
clone_size: NA
j_call: TRBJ2-1
d_call: TRBD1

cdr3_aa: CASSRMGGTGELFF
cdr3_nt: TGCGCCAGCAGCCGGATGGGAGGAACCGGGGAGCTGTTTTTT
v_call: TRBV5-1
clone_size: many
j_call: TRBJ2-2
d_call: NA

cdr3_aa: CASSLQDFLRREQYF
cdr3_nt: TGTGCCAGCAGCTTACAGGATTTCCTTCGTCGCGAGCAGTACTTC
v_call: TRBV7-2
clone_size: NA
j_call: TRBJ2-7
d_call: NA

cdr3_aa: CASSLTGLYEQYF
cdr3_nt: TGTGCCAGCAGCTTGACAGGGCTTTACGAGCAGTACTTC
v_call: TRBV11-1
clone_size: NA
j_call: TRBJ2-7
d_call: TRBD1

cdr3_aa: CASGRTGGNTIYF
cdr3_nt: TGTGCCAGCGGCAGGACAGGTGGAAACACCATATATTTT
v_call: TRBV5-4
clone_size: many
j_call: TRBJ1-3
d_call: TRBD1